This is a list of T cell receptor beta chains from one sample in a study of blood T cells in healthy people across ages. TCRdb reprocessed the 5' RACE reads via MiXCR and lists one record per CDR3 protein. The sample includes over a million distinct CDR3 sequences, 35% to 45% of them seen just once. The sample comprised blood. These receptors were obtained from a woman younger than 30 in good health. CDR3s include the opening cysteine and the closing phenylalanine or tryptophan. The D gene is left open where the match is weak. The size entry is marked missing in some rows and otherwise reads once, few, many or a size class.

>TRBV24-1|TRBJ2-1|-|TRBD1
CATSPRTGGGQFF
TGTGCCACCAGTCCCAGGACAGGGGGGGGGCAGTTCTTC
>TRBV29-1|TRBJ1-4|-|-
CSVRRASGNEKLFF
TGCAGCGTTAGAAGGGCAAGTGGTAATGAAAAACTGTTTTTT
>TRBV12-3/TRBV12-4|TRBJ2-4|few|TRBD2
CASSFRREYDEQYF
TGTGCCAGCAGTTTCAGGCGGGAGTACGATGAGCAGTACTTC
>TRBV20-1|TRBJ2-7|-|TRBD1
CSVRTPGQRRYEQYF
TGCAGTGTACGAACCCCGGGACAGAGGAGATACGAGCAGTACTTC
>TRBV20-1|TRBJ2-5|many|-
CSASSGGSSKETQYF
TGCAGTGCTAGCTCTGGGGGGAGTTCTAAAGAGACCCAGTACTTC
>TRBV20-1|TRBJ2-5|few|-
CSARIGTPGETQYF
TGCAGTGCTAGGATCGGGACTCCCGGGGAGACCCAGTACTTC
>TRBV29-1|TRBJ2-7|once|TRBD1
CSVARDRGIHEQYF
TGCAGCGTTGCCCGGGACAGGGGCATCCACGAGCAGTACTTC
>TRBV10-2|TRBJ2-3|many|TRBD2
CASSTSGGSTDTQYF
TGCGCCAGCAGCACTAGCGGGGGGAGCACAGATACGCAGTATTTT
>TRBV29-1|TRBJ1-2|many|-
CSVEGRDSDGYTF
TGCAGCGTTGAAGGCCGTGACAGTGACGGCTACACCTTC
>TRBV27|TRBJ1-5|once|-
CAGSLVRNQPQHF
TGTGCCGGCAGTTTAGTGCGGAATCAGCCCCAGCATTTT
>TRBV20-1|TRBJ1-6|few|-
CSARDRHQGLSSPLHF
TGCAGTGCTAGAGATCGTCACCAGGGGCTAAGTTCACCCCTCCACTTT
>TRBV6-6|TRBJ2-5|-|-
CASKVDQETQYF
TGTGCCAGCAAAGTGGACCAAGAGACCCAGTACTTC
>TRBV12-3/TRBV12-4|TRBJ2-1|few|TRBD2
CASSRGGGTTDEQFF
TGTGCCAGCAGTAGAGGAGGAGGGACTACCGATGAGCAGTTCTTC
>TRBV12-3/TRBV12-4|TRBJ1-5|medium-sized|-
CASSGQPDQPQHF
TGTGCCAGCAGTGGACAGCCGGATCAGCCCCAGCATTTT
>TRBV6-6|TRBJ2-1|few|-
CASSVRGVRYNEQFF
TGTGCCAGCAGCGTTAGGGGAGTGAGGTACAATGAGCAGTTCTTC
>TRBV4-2|TRBJ2-7|-|TRBD1
CASSQNRGPYEQYF
TGTGCCAGCAGCCAAAACAGGGGGCCCTACGAGCAGTACTTC
>TRBV10-3|TRBJ1-1|-|TRBD1
CAISLGQANTEAFF
TGTGCCATCAGCCTGGGACAGGCTAACACTGAAGCTTTCTTT
>TRBV4-1|TRBJ2-1|-|TRBD2
CASSRKGAAGGSPYNEQFF
TGCGCCAGCAGCCGTAAAGGCGCGGCGGGGGGGTCTCCTTACAATGAGCAGTTCTTC
>TRBV11-2|TRBJ2-3|-|TRBD2
CASSFGAGGADTQYF
TGTGCCAGCAGCTTTGGAGCGGGAGGAGCAGATACGCAGTATTTT
>TRBV12-3/TRBV12-4|TRBJ1-4|few|TRBD1
CASRGQGPEKLFF
TGTGCCAGCAGGGGACAGGGGCCCGAAAAACTGTTTTTT
>TRBV7-9|TRBJ2-7|few|TRBD2
CASSGGTSGTTSYEQYF
TGTGCCAGCAGCGGCGGGACTAGCGGGACAACTTCCTACGAGCAGTACTTC
>TRBV5-1|TRBJ1-3|-|TRBD1
CASSPSRDRDTGNTIYF
TGCGCCAGCAGCCCCTCCCGGGACAGGGATACCGGAAACACCATATATTTT
>TRBV5-1|TRBJ2-5|-|-
CASSLPEGHNEQYF
TGCGCCAGCAGCCTACCCGAGGGACACAATGAGCAGTACTTC
>TRBV25-1|TRBJ2-1|once|TRBD2
CASSEPGTSGRGEQFF
TGTGCCAGCAGTGAGCCCGGGACTAGCGGGAGGGGGGAGCAGTTCTTC
>TRBV5-1|TRBJ2-7|-|-
CASSLSLFSYEQYF
TGCGCCAGCAGCCTTAGTCTGTTCTCCTACGAGCAGTACTTC
>TRBV21-1|TRBJ2-2|-|-
CASSKSGPSLAGDGNTGELFF
TGTGCCAGCAGCAAATCCGGCCCGTCCCTAGCGGGAGACGGGAACACCGGGGAGCTGTTTTTT
>TRBV7-9|TRBJ2-3|few|-
CASSAWTGWGTDTQYF
TGTGCCAGCAGCGCCTGGACGGGCTGGGGCACAGATACGCAGTATTTT
>TRBV21-1|TRBJ2-7|few|-
CASSSGQGGQPSYEQYF
TGTGCCAGCAGCAGTGGGCAAGGGGGACAACCTTCCTACGAGCAGTACTTC
>TRBV29-1|TRBJ1-2|-|-
CSARYGESYTF
TGCAGCGCCAGATATGGAGAAAGCTACACCTTC
>TRBV10-3|TRBJ1-5|-|TRBD1
CAISSGGATQHF
TGTGCCATCAGCTCAGGGGGCGCGACCCAGCATTTT
>TRBV7-9|TRBJ2-7|-|TRBD1
CASSLGDRGPDEQYF
TGTGCCAGCAGCTTAGGTGACAGGGGGCCGGACGAGCAGTACTTC
>TRBV7-9|TRBJ1-5|many|TRBD1
CASSSGTGVQPQHF
TGTGCCAGCAGCTCAGGGACAGGGGTTCAGCCCCAGCATTTT
>TRBV9|TRBJ2-7|-|-
CASSKDSTYNEQYF
TGTGCCAGCAGCAAGGACTCCACCTACAATGAGCAGTACTTC
>TRBV6-2/TRBV6-3|TRBJ2-1|few|TRBD1
CASTGSSGTGYHEQFF
TGTGCCAGCACCGGATCGAGCGGGACAGGGTATCATGAGCAGTTCTTC
>TRBV12-3/TRBV12-4|TRBJ2-5|-|TRBD1
CASRNRDRGGETQYF
TGTGCCAGCAGAAACCGGGACAGGGGAGGTGAGACCCAGTACTTC
>TRBV20-1|TRBJ1-2|-|-
CSASGANYGYTF
TGCAGTGCTAGCGGGGCTAACTATGGCTACACCTTC
>TRBV7-7|TRBJ1-5|few|-
CASSLSQYQPQHF
TGTGCTAGCAGCTTAAGTCAGTATCAGCCCCAGCATTTT